The 8 T cell receptor beta chains below were found in one sample sequenced in a study of blood T cells in healthy people across ages. A J-beta primer mix and a sample-barcoded 5' primer were used in a second PCR of roughly 6 to 11 cycles. TCRdb passed the 5' RACE reads through MiXCR, listing each CDR3 protein once. The sample records some 560,000 distinct CDR3 sequences, roughly a quarter being singletons. This sample also appeared in a second study, on T cells of mothers and their children.

What was sequenced was blood. These receptors came from a boy aged 2-15 years in good health.

This clonotype was observed a few times. V gene TRBV29-1 combines with J gene TRBJ2-2, with D perhaps TRBD2 (5 bases). Trimming took off 6 bases at V and 4 bases at J, with 12 bases between the two ends. Germline assignment: CDR1 SQVTM and CDR2 ANQGSEA. The CDR3 covers 13 residues. CDR3: CSVGKPLTGELFF. The CDR3 region has the DNA TGCAGCGTCGGGAAGCCACTCACCGGGGAGCTGTTTTTT.

This chain joins TRBV5-6 and TRBJ1-4; the D is unclear. The germline V and J ends were trimmed by 4 bases and 4 bases, with 11 bases remaining between them. Germline assignment: CDR1 SGHDT and CDR2 YYEEEE. CDR3 length: 14 residues. DNA for the CDR3: TGTGCCAGCAGCCCTTCGGGAATTAATGAAAAACTGTTTTTT. The encoded protein is CASSPSGINEKLFF.

This chain connects TRBV12-3 or TRBV12-4 to TRBJ2-5; D not certain. The assigned J gene may be wrong: the sequence end matches TRBJ2-7 better. The CDR3 length is 15 residues. The CDR3 sequence is CASSFVDTPSYEQYF. CDR3 nucleotides: TGTGCCAGCAGTTTCGTTGATACTCCCTCCTACGAGCAGTACTTC.

The sample holds a few counts of this clonotype. The rearrangement joins TRBV20-1 to TRBJ2-7; D tentatively fits TRBD1 or TRBD2 (6 bases each). Germline values: CDR1 DFQATT, CDR2 SNEGSKA (reference sequence). The CDR3 is 11 amino acids. Trimming stripped 6 bases from V and 3 bases from J, with 9 bases between. The CDR3 sequence is CSAKGGYEQYF. The CDR3 DNA reads TGCAGTGCAAAGGGGGGCTACGAGCAGTACTTC.

This clonotype has more than one count but fewer than ten. The chain is built from TRBV29-1 and TRBJ2-7; D uncertain. The CDR3 totals 13 residues. Germline V gives CDR1 SQVTM, CDR2 ANQGSEA. Trimming shortened V by 4 bases and J by 3 bases, and 13 bases separated the two germline ends. The CDR3 coding sequence is TGCAGCGTTGTCCCGGCAGGAAACTACGAGCAGTACTTC. This codes for CSVVPAGNYEQYF.

The chain couples TRBV4-1 to TRBJ2-1; D remains unclear. Trimming shortened V by 4 bases and J by 10 bases, and 8 bases separated the two germline ends. The CDR3 is 11 amino acids. CDR1 and CDR2 (germline): MGHRA, YSYEKL. The CDR3 loop reads CASSLLGEQFF. The CDR3 bases are TGCGCCAGCAGCCTGCTTGGAGAGCAGTTCTTC.

The rearrangement uses TRBV4-3 and TRBJ2-3; 11 bases are shared with TRBD2. The CDR3 is 16 amino acids. The ends lost 5 bases at V and 4 bases at J; junction bases unmatched: 8. Germline V gene lookup returns CDR1 LGHNA and CDR2 YSLEER. CDR3 residues: CASSIQGTSGSDTQYF. In DNA form, the CDR3 reads TGCGCCAGCAGCATACAAGGGACTAGCGGTTCAGATACGCAGTATTTT.

This clonotype was seen ten or more times. The chain employs TRBV10-3 and TRBJ1-5; D is unresolved. The CDR3 extends over 13 amino acids. Trimming shortened V by 0 bases and J by 7 bases, and 7 bases separated the two germline ends. Per germline, CDR1 ENHRY and CDR2 SYGVKD. This CDR3 reads CAISESMGQPQHF. The CDR3 DNA sequence: TGTGCCATCAGTGAGTCGATGGGCCAGCCCCAGCATTTT.